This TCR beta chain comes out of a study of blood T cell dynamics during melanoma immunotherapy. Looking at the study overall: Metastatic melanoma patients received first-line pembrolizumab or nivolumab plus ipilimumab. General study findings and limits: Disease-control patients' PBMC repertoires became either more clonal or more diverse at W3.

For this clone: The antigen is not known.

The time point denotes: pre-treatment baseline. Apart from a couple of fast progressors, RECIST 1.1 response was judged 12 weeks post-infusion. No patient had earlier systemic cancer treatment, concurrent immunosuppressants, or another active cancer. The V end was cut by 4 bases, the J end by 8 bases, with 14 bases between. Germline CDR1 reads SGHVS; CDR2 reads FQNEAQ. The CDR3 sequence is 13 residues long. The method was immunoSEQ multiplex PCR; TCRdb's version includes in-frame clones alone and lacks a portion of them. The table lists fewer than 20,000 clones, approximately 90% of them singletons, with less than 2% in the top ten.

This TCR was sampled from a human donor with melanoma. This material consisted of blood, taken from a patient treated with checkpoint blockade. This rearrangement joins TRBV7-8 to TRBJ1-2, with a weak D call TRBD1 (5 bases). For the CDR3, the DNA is TGTGCCAGCAGCTCGGGACCTCTGGAGGGCTACACCTTC. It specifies CASSSGPLEGYTF.